This T cell receptor beta chain was found in a study of neurological immune-mediated disorders. Overall study findings and caveats: HTLV-1-associated myelopathy led in TCR clonal expansion, while multiple sclerosis ranked lowest, below healthy controls. None of the CDR3 amino acid sequences of expanded clones were shared across subjects, and this suggested private repertoires in all groups.

This clonotype was seen repeatedly, ten times or more. Its antigen is as yet unknown. Germline V CDR1 and CDR2: SGHTA, FQGNSA. V lost 5 bases and J lost 0, with 14 bases in between. The CDR3 covers 15 residues. MiXCR, run by TCRdb on the 5' RACE reads, gives a single entry per CDR3 protein. The table shows approximately 100,000 distinct CDR3 sequences, with roughly 3.5% occurring only once. The TCR sequence derives from a woman between 18 and 29 years old with multiple sclerosis. V usage is TRBV7-2 and J usage is TRBJ2-7, with D possibly being TRBD2 (5 bases). The sequenced sample consisted of PBMCs. DNA of the CDR3: TGTGCCAGCAGCCCCGGGGTAGCGCGCTCCTACGAGCAGTACTTC. Amino acid sequence: CASSPGVARSYEQYF.